A single sample is the source of the 27 T cell receptor beta chains below, sequenced in a study of CD8 T cells in Susac syndrome. Reverse transcription of roughly 0.45 to 1 ug RNA used random hexamers. One entry per CDR3 protein results from TCRdb running MiXCR on the immunoSEQ multiplex PCR reads. The sample contains approximately 180,000 distinct CDR3 sequences, 90% to 96% of which appear only once. The sequencing input was CD4+ T cells from PBMCs. These receptors all come from a human donor with multiple sclerosis.

V usage is TRBV5-1 and J usage is TRBJ2-7, with 9 positions matching TRBD2. After removal of 5 bases from V and 2 bases from J, the junction contained 5 bases not matched to a gene. Per germline, CDR1 SGHRS and CDR2 YFSETQ. There are 14 residues in the CDR3. The CDR3 DNA reads as TGCGCCAGCAGATCTAGCGGGGAAGCCTACGAGCAGTACTTC. Translation gives CASRSSGEAYEQYF.

This chain links TRBV29-1 with TRBJ1-2; D not resolved. The germline CDR1 and CDR2 sequences are SQVTM and ANQGSEA. Trimming took off 3 bases at V and 5 bases at J, with 16 bases between the two ends. This CDR3 has 14 residues. Here the CDR3 DNA reads TGCAGCGTTGATAATCCGTTTCTTGAGTATGGCTACACCTTC. Translating it yields CSVDNPFLEYGYTF.

In this sample, this clonotype turned up once. V is TRBV19 and J is TRBJ2-5, with TRBD2 as a possible D gene (5 bases). Between the trimmed V and J ends, which lost 7 bases and 5 bases, there was a span of 17 bases. CDR1 and CDR2 (germline): LNHDA, SQIVND (reference sequence). The CDR3 consists of 14 residues. The DNA of the CDR3 is TGTGCCAGTACCCGCACGGGGTTACGGGAGACCCAGTACTTC. This codes for CASTRTGLRETQYF.

This clonotype was seen just once. The V and J genes are TRBV3-1 and TRBJ2-3; 7 bases match TRBD1. The CDR3 loop spans 17 amino acids. V gave up 0 bases and J gave up 0 bases; unmatched junction bases: 6. Germline assignment: CDR1 LGHDT and CDR2 YNNKEL (reference sequence). CDR3 DNA: TGTGCCAGCAGCCAAGATCAGGGGGAGATTAGCACAGATACGCAGTATTTT. This encodes CASSQDQGEISTDTQYF.

This chain connects TRBV2 to TRBJ2-5; D remains unclear. Trimming cost V 1 base and J 7 bases, with 4 bases left between them. The CDR3 length is 11 residues. Germline-derived CDR1 and CDR2 are SNHLY and FYNNEI. CDR3 sequence: CASSEGVTQYF. The CDR3 nucleotides are TGTGCCAGCAGTGAAGGGGTGACCCAGTACTTC.

In nucleotides, the CDR3 is TGCAGCGTCGTTCCCCTAGAGGGGTTCGATGAGCAGTTCTTC. The encoded protein is CSVVPLEGFDEQFF. The V call is TRBV29-1, the J call TRBJ2-1; D could derive from TRBD1 or TRBD2 (5 bases each). The CDR3 is 14 residues long. Trimming shortened V by 6 bases and J by 8 bases, and 20 bases separated the two germline ends. CDR1 is SQVTM and CDR2 is ANQGSEA in the germline V gene.

The chain links TRBV21-1 to TRBJ2-1. TRBV21-1 is labeled a pseudogene. The CDR3 is made up of 18 amino acids. Written as DNA, the CDR3 is TGTGCCAGCAGCAAAGTTGCGGTCTGGCACAGGGTAAACAATGAGCAGTTCTTC. Protein product: CASSKVAVWHRVNNEQFF.

This chain links TRBV15 with TRBJ1-1, with 10 bases that match TRBD1. The ends lost 3 bases at V and 3 bases at J; junction bases unmatched: 1. The V gene's germline CDR1 is LNHNV and CDR2 YYDKDF (reference sequence). The CDR3 sequence is 14 residues long. CDR3 residues: CATSSDRGHTEAFF. CDR3 DNA sequence: TGTGCCACCAGCAGTGACAGGGGGCACACTGAAGCTTTCTTT. The full variable domain, with the rest looked up from reference TRBV15 and TRBJ1-1, is DAMVIQNPRYQVTQFGKPVTLSCSQTLNHNVMYWYQQKSSQAPKLLFHYYDKDFNNEADTPDNFQSRRPNTSFCFLDIRSPGLGDTAMYLCATSSDRGHTEAFFGQGTRLTVV.

V gene TRBV7-2 combines with J gene TRBJ2-7, with D tentatively TRBD2 (6 bases). From germline, CDR1 is SGHTA and CDR2 FQGNSA. The V gene lost 6 bases and the J gene lost 9 bases, with 15 bases spanning the gap. The CDR3 has 12 residues. In DNA form, the CDR3 reads TGTGCCAGCAGTAACACCGGGACTCGGCAGTACTTC. Protein sequence: CASSNTGTRQYF.

CDR3 coding DNA: TGTGCCAGCAGTGAAGGGGTGACCCAAGGGCAGTTCTTC. Translating it yields CASSEGVTQGQFF. The gene calls are TRBV2 and TRBJ2-1; D not resolved. The CDR3 contains 13 residues. Germline lookup yields CDR1 SNHLY and CDR2 FYNNEI. V lost 1 base, J lost 12 bases, and 13 bases lay in between.

The chain recombines TRBV3-1 with TRBJ1-2; unclear D gene. The CDR3 covers 11 residues. Trimming pared 0 bases from V and 8 bases from J, leaving 4 bases between. Germline values: CDR1 LGHDT, CDR2 YNNKEL (reference sequence). The DNA for the CDR3 is TGTGCCAGCAGCCAAGACGGGGGCTACACCTTC. It encodes CASSQDGGYTF. The full variable domain, rest sourced from reference TRBV3-1 and TRBJ1-2, is DTAVSQTPKYLVTQMGNDKSIKCEQNLGHDTMYWYKQDSKKFLKIMFSYNNKELIINETVPNRFSPKSPDKAHLNLHINSLELGDSAVYFCASSQDGGYTFGSGTRLTVV.

This chain uses TRBV12-3 or TRBV12-4 with TRBJ1-6; possible D gene TRBD1, 5 bases. There are 15 residues in the CDR3. With 1 base removed from V and 6 bases from J, the gap between germline ends came to 10 bases. DNA for the CDR3: TGTGCCAGCAGTTTAGGGGGGATCCGTAATTCACCCCTCCACTTT. Encoded protein: CASSLGGIRNSPLHF.

The chain employs TRBV9 and TRBJ2-3; TRBD1 matches at 10 bases. The CDR3 consists of 16 residues. Germline CDR1 SGDLS, CDR2 YYNGEE. Losses at the gene ends were 4 bases for V and 6 bases for J; bases not matched to a gene: 11. The CDR3 nucleotides read TGTGCCAGCAGCCGCCGACAGGGGGCTCTGGGGGATACGCAGTATTTT. Its translation: CASSRRQGALGDTQYF.

This chain joins TRBV29-1 and TRBJ2-7, with 9 bases fitting TRBD1. Germline loops: CDR1 SQVTM, CDR2 ANQGSEA. The CDR3 is 12 residues long. The V segment lost 4 bases and the J segment 6 bases; nucleotides outside the gene matches: 4. The CDR3 region is CSVAQGAAEQYF. The CDR3 DNA follows: TGCAGCGTTGCACAGGGGGCCGCCGAGCAGTACTTC.

The chain recombines TRBV15 with TRBJ1-2, with 11 bases identical to TRBD1. V dropped 8 bases and J dropped 8; count of bases not matched to a gene: 10. Germline V gives CDR1 LNHNV, CDR2 YYDKDF (reference sequence). CDR3 length equals 14 residues. The CDR3 loop is CATSPDRGLGGYTF. Here the CDR3 DNA reads TGTGCCACCTCCCCGGACAGGGGGCTAGGGGGCTACACCTTC.

V and J are TRBV6-2 or TRBV6-3 and TRBJ2-1; 11 bases are a match to TRBD2. J was trimmed by 12 bases and V by 5 bases; bases with no gene match: 12. This CDR3 region has 15 residues. Germline assignment: CDR1 MNHEY and CDR2 SVGEGT. The CDR3 sequence is CASSLLAGGSGVQFF. The CDR3 coding sequence is TGTGCCAGCAGTCTTCTAGCGGGGGGAAGCGGAGTGCAGTTCTTC.

This chain connects TRBV4-1 to TRBJ1-6, with unresolved D. Germline values: CDR1 MGHRA, CDR2 YSYEKL. This CDR3 contains 16 residues. Trimming took 0 bases from V and 7 from J, leaving 13 bases between them. CDR3 DNA: TGCGCCAGCAGCCAAGACGTGGGCAGAAGGAATTCACCCCTCCACTTT. Its protein product is CASSQDVGRRNSPLHF.

CDR3 sequence: CASSLLDGNTIYF. The CDR3, as DNA: TGTGCCAGCAGCTTATTGGACGGAAACACCATATATTTT. The V call is TRBV7-9, the J call TRBJ1-3; the D is unclear. This CDR3 is 13 amino acids long. Germline V CDR1 and CDR2: SEHNR, FQNEAQ (reference sequence). Between the trimmed V and J ends, which lost 2 bases and 4 bases, there was a span of 6 bases.

The rearrangement uses TRBV30 and TRBJ2-7; TRBD1 aligns across 9 bases. The germline CDR1 and CDR2 sequences are GTSNPN and SVGIG (reference sequence). This CDR3 is 14 amino acids long. V shed 3 bases, J shed 4 bases, and the junction held 7 bases outside the gene matches. Here the CDR3 reads CAWRARDRVYEQYF. In nucleotides, the CDR3 is TGTGCCTGGAGGGCTAGGGACAGGGTATACGAGCAGTACTTC.

The J gene is TRBJ2-7, the V gene TRBV30; perhaps D is TRBD1 or TRBD2 (5 bases each). CDR1 GTSNPN and CDR2 SVGIG come from the germline V gene (reference sequence). Trimming left V 3 bases short and J 3 bases short, with 9 bases between. The CDR3 consists of 12 residues. The CDR3 reads CAWRRDGYEQYF. Here the CDR3 DNA reads TGTGCCTGGAGAAGGGACGGCTACGAGCAGTACTTC.

This clonotype has a single count. The chain links TRBV28 to TRBJ2-5, with 7 bases matching TRBD1. Germline CDR1 and CDR2: MDHEN and SYDVKM. The CDR3 spans 13 residues. The J segment lost 5 bases and the V segment lost 8 bases, leaving 8 bases of the junction unmatched. This chain's CDR3 is CASRLTGVETQYF. For the CDR3, the DNA is TGTGCCAGCCGGTTAACAGGGGTGGAGACCCAGTACTTC.

The chain links TRBV18 to TRBJ1-1; 8 positions match TRBD1. Germline-derived CDR1 and CDR2 are KGHSH and LQKENI. V was pared by 1 base and J by 3 bases, with 7 bases of the junction left unmatched. CDR3 length: 16 amino acids. CDR3 amino acids: CASSPRETGEDTEAFF. CDR3 nucleotide sequence: TGTGCCAGCTCACCACGAGAGACAGGGGAGGACACTGAAGCTTTCTTT. The full variable domain, with the rest looked up from reference TRBV18 and TRBJ1-1, is NAGVMQNPRHLVRRRGQEARLRCSPMKGHSHVYWYRQLPEEGLKFMVYLQKENIIDESGMPKERFSAEFPKEGPSILRIQQVVRGDSAAYFCASSPRETGEDTEAFFGQGTRLTVV.

The chain couples TRBV4-3 to TRBJ1-2; D ambiguous. Looked up from germline, CDR1 is LGHNA and CDR2 is YSLEER. Trimming removed 6 bases at V and 8 bases at J, with 22 bases between. The length of the CDR3 is 15 residues. This CDR3 reads CASSPGRTPGFGYTF. DNA of the CDR3: TGCGCCAGCAGTCCCGGTCGGACTCCCGGTTTCGGCTACACCTTC.

The rearrangement joins TRBV12-3 or TRBV12-4 to TRBJ2-3; 11 nucleotides line up with TRBD2. This CDR3 is built from 22 residues. With V trimmed by 7 bases and J by 0 bases, 24 bases remained unmatched. The CDR3: CASIARRVAGGPAFDSTDTQYF. The CDR3 DNA reads as TGTGCCAGCATCGCCCGCCGGGTAGCGGGGGGGCCCGCCTTCGATAGCACAGATACGCAGTATTTT.

This chain joins TRBV4-3 and TRBJ1-2, with 7 bases aligning to TRBD1. Germline CDR1 reads LGHNA; CDR2 reads YSLEER. J was trimmed by 3 bases and V by 3 bases; bases with no gene match: 1. This CDR3 is built from 13 residues. CDR3 bases: TGCGCCAGCAGCCACACAGGGGACTATGGCTACACCTTC. Protein sequence: CASSHTGDYGYTF.

The chain joins TRBV12-3 or TRBV12-4 to TRBJ2-7, with D maybe TRBD1 (5 bases). The V gene lost 3 bases and the J gene lost 3 bases, with 12 bases spanning the gap. The CDR3 consists of 14 residues. This CDR3 reads CASSFGGAHYEQYF. CDR3 in DNA: TGTGCCAGCAGTTTTGGTGGGGCCCACTACGAGCAGTACTTC.

The gene calls are TRBV9 and TRBJ1-6; no firm D call. Trimming shortened V by 0 bases and J by 6 bases, and 7 bases separated the two germline ends. Germline V lookup: CDR1 SGDLS, CDR2 YYNGEE. The CDR3 length is 14 residues. This CDR3 reads CASSVETVNSPLHF. The CDR3 nucleotides read TGTGCCAGCAGCGTAGAGACGGTTAATTCACCCCTCCACTTT.